A single sample gave rise to the 19 T cell receptor beta chains below, sequenced in a study of tissue T cells after allogeneic stem cell transplantation (dated by TCRdb to 2021 to 2024). Taken with the paper, the label for time point translates to: mouse harvest day 14 after allogeneic transplant. Each mouse graft consisted of 10^7 T-cell-depleted bone marrow cells plus 10^6 splenic CD5+ T cells and was given by tail vein injection. Library preparation was by the immunoSEQ multiplex PCR assay. Sourced from immuneACCESS, this table was stored by TCRdb with only in-frame sequences that have V and J called. A share of the clones is absent; for the studies checked, an unresolved V gene accounts for under half, and the remainder has no known explanation. This sample gives under 9,000 clones in total; 36% of them show up just once. 4.5% to 5.5% of the sample is in the top ten clones. Sequences were obtained from skin. These receptors all stem from a female BALB/c mouse given C57BL/6 T cells with graft-versus-host disease after an allogeneic hematopoietic cell transplant.

This clone was detected a few times. Gene names denote mouse genes. Read data end 1 residue before the CDR3 end; the end is taken from the germline J gene. The genes are TRBV20 and TRBJ2-3; possible D gene TRBD1, 7 bases. Germline V gives CDR1 GFQATS, CDR2 STVNSAI. The CDR3 extends over 12 amino acids. Trimming removed 3 bases from V and 5 bases from J, with 9 bases in between. The CDR3 sequence is CGASQGGETLYF. The part of the CDR3 DNA that was read is TGTGGTGCTAGTCAGGGGGGAGAAACGCTGTAT.

The sample holds a few counts of this clone. Mouse gene names and germline throughout. The CDR3 end falls 1 residue outside the read, so it is completed with the germline J gene. The chain is built from TRBV23 and TRBJ2-7. This CDR3 comprises 13 residues. The germline V gene has CDR1 KGHTA and CDR2 FQNQQP. The covered CDR3 bases are TGCTCCAGCAGTCAATCGACCGGCTATGAACAGTAC. Its protein product is CSSSQSTGYEQY. The entire CDR3 is CSSSQSTGYEQYF.

With respect to this clone: The gene names here belong to mouse. The read ends 1 residue before the CDR3 terminus; that terminus is restored from the germline J gene. The chain carries TRBV13-3 and TRBJ2-5, with D possibly TRBD1 on 6 matching bases. Germline V CDR1 and CDR2: NNHDY, SYVADS. Trimming removed 3 bases from V and 3 bases from J, with 8 bases in between. This CDR3 is built from 13 residues. Incomplete CDR3 DNA: TGTGCCAGCAGTGCCGGGACACAAGACACCCAGTAC. Residues: CASSAGTQDTQY. The CDR3, in full, reads CASSAGTQDTQYF.

Relative to its sample, this clone is medium-sized (0.01 to 0.1%). Gene names are the mouse ones. Sequencing ends 1 residue short of the CDR3 end; the germline J gene provides the rest. The chain carries TRBV13-1 and TRBJ2-7; D possibly uses TRBD1 or TRBD2 (5 bases each). This CDR3 comprises 13 residues. Germline V gives CDR1 NSHNY, CDR2 SYGAGN. The V end lost 3 bases, the J end lost 2 bases, and 9 bases lay between the germline ends. The CDR3 sequence: CASSVRDAYEQYF. Incomplete CDR3 DNA: TGTGCCAGCAGTGTGAGGGACGCCTATGAACAGTAC.

Notes on this clone: Here the gene names and germline are mouse. The read falls 1 residue short of the CDR3 end, and the missing part is taken from the germline J gene. V usage is TRBV3 and J usage is TRBJ1-1; D is undetermined. The CDR3 is 12 amino acids. Germline loops: CDR1 SNHLY, CDR2 FYNGKV (reference sequence). V was clipped by 5 bases and J by 0 bases, with 4 bases between them. The CDR3 loop is CASSQANTEVFF. CDR3 bases read: TGTGCCAGCAGCCAAGCAAACACAGAAGTCTTC.

This clone was seen a handful of times. Genes and germline are mouse. The part of the CDR3 DNA that was read is TGTGCCAGCAGTGAAACAGGGGCCTCCCGGACAGAAGTCTTC. This sequence encodes CASSETGASRTEVF. The entire CDR3 reads CASSETGASRTEVFF. The V call is TRBV13-3, the J call TRBJ1-1, with 7 positions matching TRBD1. The read stops 1 residue short of the end of the CDR3; the missing end is completed from the germline J gene. There are 15 residues in the CDR3. Germline V gene lookup returns CDR1 NNHDY and CDR2 SYVADS. V trimming: 2 bases; J trimming: 5 bases; junction bases outside the gene matches: 9.

Remarks on this clone: Each gene name is a mouse one. The missing CDR3 end, 1 residue past where the read stops, is filled in from the germline J gene. This sequence joins TRBV5 and TRBJ2-7; D gene ambiguous. Trimming stripped 0 bases from V and 7 bases from J, with 7 bases between. CDR1 and CDR2 (germline): LGHNA, YNLKQL (reference sequence). The CDR3 covers 12 residues. CDR3 DNA (partial): TGTGCCAGCAGCCAAGAAGGGAAAGAACAGTAC. This sequence encodes CASSQEGKEQY. From start to end, the CDR3 is CASSQEGKEQYF.

This clone was picked up a small number of times. Here the gene names and germline are mouse. From the germline J gene comes the end of the CDR3, since the read stops 1 residue before it. V gene TRBV26 combines with J gene TRBJ2-1, with 9 bases matching TRBD1. V gave up 8 bases and J gave up 3 bases; unmatched junction bases: 2. This CDR3 has 13 residues. Germline V CDR1 and CDR2: KGHPV, FQNQEV (reference sequence). This CDR3 is CASQTGGYAEQFF. CDR3 bases read: TGTGCCAGCCAGACAGGGGGCTATGCTGAGCAGTTC.

This clone has a single count. Any gene name here is a mouse gene name. The read halts 1 residue ahead of the CDR3 end, with the missing end drawn from the germline J gene. This chain joins TRBV26 and TRBJ2-1, with D possibly being TRBD1 (6 bases). V was clipped by 3 bases and J by 4 bases, with 10 bases between them. The CDR3 runs to 14 residues. Germline lookup yields CDR1 KGHPV and CDR2 FQNQEV (reference sequence). The part of the CDR3 DNA that was read is TGTGCCAGCAGTCTCGGGACATCTTATGCTGAGCAGTTC. It is translated as CASSLGTSYAEQF. The full-length CDR3 reads as CASSLGTSYAEQFF. The variable domain in full, with the rest retrieved from reference TRBV26 and TRBJ2-1, is NSKVIQTPRYLVKGQGQKAKMRCIPEKGHPVVFWYQQNKNNEFKFLINFQNQEVLQQIDMTEKRFSAECPSNSPCSLEIQSSEAGDSALYLCASSLGTSYAEQFFGPGTRLTVL.

In regard to this clone: The gene symbols are mouse symbols. The sequence runs out 1 residue before the end of the CDR3; the remainder is reconstructed from the germline J gene. This chain links TRBV26 with TRBJ2-7; 11 nucleotides align to TRBD1. The CDR3 contains 15 residues. Germline V gene data show CDR1 as KGHPV and CDR2 as FQNQEV (reference sequence). The J segment lost 0 bases and the V segment lost 5 bases, leaving 3 bases of the junction unmatched. CDR3 sequence: CASSIGTGGSYEQYF. The DNA read from the CDR3 is TGTGCCAGCAGTATCGGGACAGGGGGCTCCTATGAACAGTAC.

On this clone: Mouse germline and gene names are used. The missing CDR3 end, 1 residue past where the read stops, is filled in from the germline J gene. The chain is built from TRBV19 and TRBJ2-7; D call uncertain. Germline V gene data show CDR1 as FNHDT and CDR2 as SITEND (reference sequence). Trimming cost V 6 bases and J 8 bases, with 12 bases left between them. The CDR3 runs to 11 residues. The CDR3 sequence: CASKRHKKQYF. The sequenced CDR3 bases are TGTGCCAGCAAACGGCACAAAAAACAGTAC.

Points on this clone: The genes and germline here are from mouse. Read sequence stops 1 residue before the CDR3 end, and the germline J gene provides the missing end. J is TRBJ2-7 and V is TRBV3, with a tentative D call TRBD1 (5 bases). Trimming left V 0 bases short and J 4 bases short, with 7 bases between. The length of the CDR3 is 13 residues. Germline V gene data show CDR1 as SNHLY and CDR2 as FYNGKV (reference sequence). CDR3 region: CASSLAQGYEQYF. The part of the CDR3 DNA that was read is TGTGCCAGCAGCTTAGCGCAGGGTTATGAACAGTAC.

Remarks on this clone: Gene names refer to mouse genes. Read data end 1 residue before the CDR3 end; the end is taken from the germline J gene. V usage is TRBV24 and J usage is TRBJ2-5; 9 positions agree with TRBD2. Germline V gives CDR1 KGHTA, CDR2 FRNEEI. V was pared by 0 bases and J by 3 bases, with 1 base of the junction left unmatched. The CDR3 has 15 amino acids. The chain's CDR3 is CASSLYLGGQDTQYF. CDR3 bases read: TGTGCCAGCAGTCTGTATCTGGGGGGGCAAGACACCCAGTAC.

Worth noting for this clone: Gene names denote mouse genes. The read halts 1 residue ahead of the CDR3 end, with the missing end drawn from the germline J gene. V is TRBV15 and J is TRBJ2-4; D is unresolved. Germline V gene data show CDR1 as SGHND and CDR2 as FRSKSL. V lost 4 bases and J 0 bases, leaving 5 bases between the germline ends. CDR3 length equals 13 residues. CDR3 bases read: TGTGCCAGCAGTTACGGTAGTCAAAACACCTTGTAC. It yields the protein CASSYGSQNTLY. The whole CDR3 protein reads CASSYGSQNTLYF.

Notes on this clone: The gene symbols are mouse symbols. The read gets to within 1 residue of the CDR3 end, and the germline J gene fills in the rest. This chain links TRBV15 with TRBJ2-1; no clear D. Deletions cut 3 bases from V and 1 base from J, with 7 bases between. Germline V gene lookup returns CDR1 SGHND and CDR2 FRSKSL. The CDR3 consists of 14 residues. The DNA read from the CDR3 is TGTGCCAGCAGTTTCCAGGCGAACTATGCTGAGCAGTTC. It is translated as CASSFQANYAEQF. The CDR3, in full, reads CASSFQANYAEQFF.

In the case of this clone: Gene names are mouse gene names. Read coverage stops 1 residue before the CDR3 terminus; the germline J gene supplies the remainder. The chain links TRBV1 to TRBJ1-1; D call uncertain. This CDR3 is 13 amino acids long. Trimming removed 3 bases at V and 0 bases at J, with 5 bases between. Germline CDR1 is NSQYPW and CDR2 is LRSPGD (reference sequence). This chain's CDR3 is CTCSAVANTEVFF. The CDR3 DNA, read in part, is TGCACCTGCAGTGCGGTAGCAAACACAGAAGTCTTC.

This clone counts as medium-sized. The genes are named according to mouse. The sequence runs out 1 residue before the end of the CDR3; the remainder is reconstructed from the germline J gene. The chain recombines TRBV13-2 with TRBJ1-3; maybe TRBD1 (5 bases). The CDR3 length is 14 residues. V shed 6 bases and J shed 0 bases, with 10 bases lying between them. The germline V gene has CDR1 NNHNN and CDR2 SYGAGS (reference sequence). CDR3 bases read: TGTGCCAGCGTCCCGACAGATTCTGGAAATACGCTCTAT. Residues: CASVPTDSGNTLY. The full CDR3 protein is CASVPTDSGNTLYF.

On this clone itself: Any gene name here is a mouse gene name. The read halts 1 residue ahead of the CDR3 end, with the missing end drawn from the germline J gene. The chain couples TRBV16 to TRBJ2-7, with TRBD2 matching over 13 bases. V shed 5 bases, J shed 3 bases, and the junction held 4 bases outside the gene matches. The CDR3 covers 15 residues. The germline gives CDR1 SGHSA, CDR2 FRNQAP. The CDR3 here is CASSQGLGGGYEQYF. The part of the CDR3 DNA that was read is TGTGCAAGCAGCCAGGGACTGGGGGGGGGCTATGAACAGTAC.

As regards this clone: Gene names denote mouse genes. The sequence runs out 1 residue before the end of the CDR3; the remainder is reconstructed from the germline J gene. The chain recombines TRBV13-2 with TRBJ1-3; no clear D gene. The CDR3 covers 15 residues. Trimming stripped 5 bases from V and 0 bases from J, with 12 bases between. Germline V gives CDR1 NNHNN, CDR2 SYGAGS (reference sequence). Partial CDR3 DNA: TGTGCCAGCGGGAAACGGGCCCCTTCTGGAAATACGCTCTAT. Its protein product is CASGKRAPSGNTLY. The whole CDR3 protein is CASGKRAPSGNTLYF.